Listed here are 19 T cell receptor beta chains from one sample, sequenced in a study of regulatory T cells in long-lasting Graves disease. To make TCR beta libraries, researchers used iRepertoire HTBI primers and Arm-PCR of CDR3 regions. Each CDR3 protein is one row after TCRdb ran MiXCR on the multiplex PCR reads. Among roughly 520,000 distinct CDR3 sequences listed, 12% were seen once. Time point indicated: newly diagnosed GD, antithyroid drugs for less than 3 months. Scientists built the TCR library using RNA that was extracted from PBMCs. Another study also made use of these data, one on T cells in Graves' hyperthyroidism and ophthalmopathy.

The sequenced sample was peripheral blood mononuclear cells (PBMCs), obtained at new diagnosis, from a patient treated with antithyroid drugs. Source of these receptors: a woman between 25 and 40 years old with Graves disease.

This clonotype showed up many times. The chain carries TRBV6-2 or TRBV6-3 and TRBJ2-7; unclear D gene. Germline loops: CDR1 MNHEY, CDR2 SVGEGT. This CDR3 has 14 residues. V gave up 0 bases and J gave up 3 bases, with 9 bases separating them. Here the CDR3 DNA reads TGTGCCAGCAGTTACTCGCTCAGAGACTACGAGCAGTACTTC. Translation gives CASSYSLRDYEQYF.

This clonotype was observed at least ten times. The chain has TRBV7-2 and TRBJ2-2, with D maybe TRBD2 (6 bases). Trimming took 1 base from V and 5 from J, leaving 17 bases between them. CDR1 is SGHTA and CDR2 is FQGNSA in the germline V gene. The CDR3 length is 17 residues. The CDR3 nucleotides are TGTGCCAGCAGCTTAGGTCGGGAGACAGTTGTTACCGGGGAGCTGTTTTTT. It codes for CASSLGRETVVTGELFF.

This clonotype occurred many times. The chain joins TRBV27 to TRBJ2-2, with TRBD2 matching over 8 bases. Germline CDR1 is MNHEY and CDR2 is SMNVEV (reference sequence). The CDR3 totals 18 residues. The V segment lost 2 bases and the J segment 3 bases; nucleotides outside the gene matches: 11. CDR3 residues: CASSLTHPGGTHTGELFF. CDR3 DNA: TGTGCCAGCAGTTTAACCCACCCGGGAGGGACCCACACCGGGGAGCTGTTTTTT.

Regarding this clonotype: Possible read error: a much larger clone is one base away. The conserved phenylalanine or tryptophan is not found at the CDR3 terminus, so this likely reflects a read error. V and J are TRBV20-1 and TRBJ2-1; TRBD2 is a possible D gene (5 bases). The CDR3 loop spans 11 amino acids. Between the trimmed V and J ends, which lost 6 bases and 9 bases, there was a span of 12 bases. Germline-derived CDR1 and CDR2 are DFQATT and SNEGSKA (reference sequence). CDR3 in DNA: TGCAGTGCAGAGCTAGCATTTGAGCAGTTCATC. Amino acid sequence: CSAELAFEQFI.

This clonotype occurred many times. The J gene is TRBJ2-1, the V gene TRBV6-5; 9 bases match TRBD2. V gave up 0 bases and J gave up 7 bases; unmatched junction bases: 4. Germline CDR1 reads MNHEY; CDR2 reads SVGAGI. CDR3 length: 15 amino acids. CDR3 loop: CASSYSAGGYNEQFF. CDR3 DNA: TGTGCCAGCAGTTACTCGGCGGGAGGGTATAATGAGCAGTTCTTC.

This clonotype has at least ten counts. The V call is TRBV20-1, the J call TRBJ2-1; TRBD2 is a possible D gene (5 bases). The CDR3 contains 17 residues. Germline V gene lookup returns CDR1 DFQATT and CDR2 SNEGSKA (reference sequence). Trimming shortened V by 2 bases and J by 1 base, and 18 bases separated the two germline ends. CDR3 in amino acids: CSARPVGLEGSYNEQFF. The CDR3 bases are TGCAGTGCTAGACCCGTAGGACTTGAAGGGTCCTACAATGAGCAGTTCTTC.

The sample holds many counts of this clonotype. The chain couples TRBV6-1 to TRBJ1-2, with 9 bases lining up with TRBD1. V shed 5 bases, J shed 3 bases, and the junction held 10 bases outside the gene matches. The CDR3 extends over 16 amino acids. Looked up from germline, CDR1 is MNHNS and CDR2 is SASEGT. DNA for the CDR3: TGTGCCAGCAGTCTAATCAGCGGACAGGGGTACTATGGCTACACCTTC. This translates into CASSLISGQGYYGYTF.

V usage is TRBV6-1 and J usage is TRBJ2-3; TRBD1 aligns across 9 bases. CDR3 length equals 14 residues. The trim removed 6 bases at V and 1 base at J, leaving 2 bases unmatched. The germline CDR1 and CDR2 sequences are MNHNS and SASEGT. CDR3 in amino acids: CASRRTGGTDTQYF. The CDR3 nucleotides read TGTGCCAGCAGACGGACAGGGGGCACAGATACGCAGTATTTT.

There are many counts of this clonotype. J is TRBJ1-1 and V is TRBV6-1, with unresolved D. Germline CDR1 reads MNHNS; CDR2 reads SASEGT. Between the trimmed V and J ends, which lost 7 bases and 4 bases, there was a span of 4 bases. The CDR3 runs 10 residues. CDR3: CASKATEAFF. The CDR3 coding sequence is TGTGCCAGCAAAGCCACTGAAGCTTTCTTT.

This clonotype was seen many times. The rearrangement joins TRBV28 to TRBJ2-5; the D call may be TRBD1 or TRBD2 (5 bases each). V gave up 9 bases and J gave up 2 bases, with 19 bases separating them. Germline V lookup: CDR1 MDHEN, CDR2 SYDVKM. This CDR3 comprises 15 residues. The CDR3 spells CASHGAPAGQETQYF. CDR3 DNA sequence: TGTGCCAGTCACGGGGCCCCGGCGGGTCAAGAGACCCAGTACTTC.

Many counts were recorded for this clonotype. The J gene is TRBJ2-4, the V gene TRBV28, with D possibly being TRBD2 (5 bases). The V and J ends lost 6 bases and 6 bases respectively, with 15 bases between them. The CDR3 spans 14 residues. The V gene's germline CDR1 is MDHEN and CDR2 SYDVKM. In nucleotides, the CDR3 is TGTGCCAGCAGCAAAGATCTAGAGGGAAACATTCAGTACTTC. Translated, it gives CASSKDLEGNIQYF.

As concerns this clonotype: This may be a read error, as it is one base from a much larger clone. Since the CDR3 does not end with the conserved phenylalanine or tryptophan, this likely comes from a read error. The chain links TRBV5-1 to TRBJ2-1; D is undetermined. Germline lookup yields CDR1 SGHRS and CDR2 YFSETQ. Trimming cost V 5 bases and J 0 bases, with 6 bases left between them. CDR3 length: 13 amino acids. CDR3 in DNA: TGCGCCAGCAGGGTCAGCTCCTACAATGAGCAGTTCCTC. Residues: CASRVSSYNEQFL.

In its sample, this clonotype was seen many times. Here the CDR3 DNA reads TGTGCCAGCCAACAACAGGGGCATTCCTACGAGCAGTACTTC. Translation gives CASQQQGHSYEQYF. The chain couples TRBV6-1 to TRBJ2-7; 7 bases line up with TRBD1. The CDR3 contains 14 residues. Per germline, CDR1 MNHNS and CDR2 SASEGT. The V gene end was trimmed by 8 bases and the J gene end by 1 base; junction bases not matched to a gene: 8.

This clonotype has a count of ten or more. This chain joins TRBV18 and TRBJ1-4; D gene uncertain. This CDR3 is 13 amino acids long. Germline V gene sequence: CDR1 KGHSH, CDR2 LQKENI. V was shortened by 6 bases and J by 4 bases, with 9 bases between the two germline ends. The CDR3: CASSPVGNEKLFF. Here the CDR3 DNA reads TGTGCCAGCTCCCCCGTCGGTAATGAAAAACTGTTTTTT.

A word on this clonotype: The missing conserved phenylalanine or tryptophan at the end of this CDR3 makes a read error likely. The chain links TRBV3-1 to TRBJ1-2; D is ambiguous. From germline, CDR1 is LGHDT and CDR2 YNNKEL (reference sequence). The CDR3 spans 12 residues. Trimming removed 6 bases from V and 7 bases from J, with 12 bases in between. This CDR3 reads CASSPGPGGYTL. Written as DNA, the CDR3 is TGTGCCAGCAGTCCCGGGCCCGGTGGCTACACCCTC.

This clonotype came up a few times. The chain carries TRBV10-3 and TRBJ1-2; maybe TRBD1 (5 bases). Germline loops: CDR1 ENHRY, CDR2 SYGVKD. The CDR3 runs 15 residues. Trimming took 0 bases from V and 10 from J, leaving 18 bases between them. The CDR3 reads CAISESTAGGSAYTF. The CDR3, as DNA: TGTGCCATCAGTGAGTCGACGGCGGGGGGAAGCGCCTACACCTTC.

This clonotype was recorded only once. The chain joins TRBV6-5 to TRBJ2-2; weak D call: TRBD1 (5 bases). Looked up from germline, CDR1 is MNHEY and CDR2 is SVGAGI. Trimming removed 0 bases at V and 4 bases at J, with 15 bases between. The CDR3 is 17 residues long. The CDR3 spells CASSYSNPRVPTGELFF. CDR3 bases: TGTGCCAGCAGTTACTCGAATCCCAGGGTCCCCACCGGGGAGCTGTTTTTT.

Many counts were recorded for this clonotype. Here the CDR3 reads CSVEAANYGYTF. The CDR3 region has the DNA TGCAGCGTTGAAGCAGCTAACTATGGCTACACCTTC. The chain joins TRBV29-1 to TRBJ1-2, with unresolved D. The V end was cut by 1 base, the J end by 0 bases, with 3 bases between. There are 12 residues in the CDR3. The germline CDR1 and CDR2 sequences are SQVTM and ANQGSEA.

This chain uses TRBV6-4 with TRBJ2-1; 14 nucleotides align to TRBD2. Looked up from germline, CDR1 is MRHNA and CDR2 is SNTAGT. The V and J ends lost 5 bases and 8 bases, in that order; junction bases with no gene match: 17. The CDR3 runs 19 residues. The CDR3 DNA reads as TGTGCCAGCAGTTCCCGATTTCGACTAGCGGGAGGGGGAAGCCATGAGCAGTTCTTC. It is translated as CASSSRFRLAGGGSHEQFF.